This paragraph covers one T cell receptor beta chain sequence. The authors' processing: Nucleated cell counts were estimated from reference gene primer amplification. Data came from immunoSEQ multiplex PCR; TCRdb stores just in-frame clones and leaves some out. Clonal size and the V and J genes are those of that table, whereas D and trimming came from the DNA. The sample gives roughly 400,000 clones, 90% of which show up once; more than 0.55% is in the top ten. The sample comes from a study of blood T cell repertoires in COVID-19. At the level of the study: The analysed material was cDNA or gDNA that came from T cells, B-cell-depleted T cells, or PBMCs.

CDR3 length: 12 residues. Each recovered donor of Cohort 3 presented with two negative PCRs, clearance, or symptom resolution. This sequence joins TRBV21-1 and TRBJ1-3. TRBV21-1 is marked as a pseudogene. The origin of this receptor is a man aged 18 to 35 who had recovered from COVID-19. The sequenced sample consisted of PBMCs or T cells enriched from blood (not recorded which). CDR3 sequence: CARSSRPNTIYF. In nucleotides, the CDR3 is TGTGCCAGATCTAGCCGGCCCAACACCATATATTTT.